The following is a TCR beta chain sequence with its context. These data originate in a study of blood T cell repertoires in COVID-19. At the level of the study: From T cells, B-cell-depleted T cells, or PBMCs came the material, which was cDNA or gDNA.

Measured with immunoSEQ multiplex PCR; TCRdb has only the in-frame clones, and not every one. The sample consists of a few hundred thousand clones, about 91% of them appearing once. The study drew participants aged roughly 18 to 95 years from some 25 US areas. The source of this sequence is a man between 18 and 29 years old with acute COVID-19. The sequencing sample was made of PBMCs or T cells enriched from blood (not recorded which).

The CDR3 nucleotides are TGCGCCAGCAGCTTGGAGACAGTTAGCACAGATACGCAGTATTTT. Its translation is CASSLETVSTDTQYF. The chain carries TRBV5-1 and TRBJ2-3; tentatively, D is TRBD1 (5 bases). The CDR3 runs 15 residues. CDR1 and CDR2 from the germline V gene are SGHRS and YFSETQ. Trimming removed 0 bases from V and 0 bases from J, with 8 bases in between.